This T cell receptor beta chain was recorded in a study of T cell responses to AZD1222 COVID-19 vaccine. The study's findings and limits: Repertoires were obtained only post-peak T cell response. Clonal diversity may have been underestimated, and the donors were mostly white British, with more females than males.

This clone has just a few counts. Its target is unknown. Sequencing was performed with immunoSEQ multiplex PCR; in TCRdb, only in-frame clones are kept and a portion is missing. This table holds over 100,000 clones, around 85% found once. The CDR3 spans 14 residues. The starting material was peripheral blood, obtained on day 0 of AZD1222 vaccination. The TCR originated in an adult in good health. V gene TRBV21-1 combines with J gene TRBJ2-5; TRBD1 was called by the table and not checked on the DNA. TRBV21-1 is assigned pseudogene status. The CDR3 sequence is CASSPRDRQETQYF. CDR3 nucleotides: TGTGCCAGCAGCCCCCGGGACAGACAAGAGACCCAGTACTTC.